Listed below are T cell receptor beta chains from one sample, sequenced in a study of patients and donors after allogeneic stem cell transplantation. TCRdb passed the RT-PCR reads through MiXCR, listing each CDR3 protein once. This table has 800,000 to 1,000,000 distinct CDR3 sequences, around 17% appearing once. Sequencing was done on a sample of blood, either unsorted or a sorted T cell fraction (not recorded which). All receptors derive from a human donor who was either an allogeneic HSCT recipient or a stem cell or donor lymphocyte infusion donor (not recorded which). It is not recorded whose cells these are; they may come from a transplant donor. CDR3s include the opening cysteine and the closing phenylalanine or tryptophan. D genes are given only for firm matches. Expanded clones get a size class; other rows say once, few or many, or leave the size out.

j_gene	d_gene	abundance	v_gene	CDR3aa	CDR3nt
TRBJ2-7	.	many	TRBV5-1	CASSLDGRGSYEQYF	TGCGCCAGCAGCTTGGATGGCAGGGGCTCCTACGAGCAGTACTTC
TRBJ2-7	.	few	TRBV7-9	CASSRERGNYEQYF	TGTGCCAGCAGCCGGGAACGAGGGAACTACGAGCAGTACTTC
TRBJ1-2	TRBD1	.	TRBV2	CARLSGQGGNYGYTF	TGTGCCAGACTTTCGGGACAGGGTGGAAACTATGGCTACACCTTC
TRBJ1-4	.	.	TRBV19	CASSSTGRGNEKLFF	TGTGCCAGTAGTTCCACAGGGAGAGGGAATGAAAAACTGTTTTTT
TRBJ2-6	.	once	TRBV4-3	CASSARFLDEPGANVLTF	TGCGCCAGCAGCGCCCGGTTCCTAGACGAACCTGGGGCCAACGTCCTGACTTTC
TRBJ2-5	TRBD1	many	TRBV6-1	CASRNRDRAQETQYF	TGTGCCAGCAGGAACCGGGACAGGGCACAAGAGACCCAGTACTTC
TRBJ2-3	.	.	TRBV27	CASSLYFSDTQYF	TGTGCCAGCAGTTTATATTTCTCAGATACGCAGTATTTT
TRBJ2-2	.	many	TRBV7-9	CASSPNQNTGELFF	TGTGCCAGCAGCCCCAACCAGAACACCGGGGAGCTGTTTTTT
TRBJ2-7	.	.	TRBV4-3	CASSQDWAPQSPYEQYF	TGCGCCAGCAGCCAAGATTGGGCCCCCCAGAGTCCCTACGAGCAGTACTTC
TRBJ2-7	TRBD2	.	TRBV5-1	CASSSDVSIAGDEQYF	TGCGCCAGCAGCTCCGATGTGTCGATAGCGGGAGACGAGCAGTACTTC
TRBJ1-5	.	.	TRBV4-3	CASSQDSFQPQHF	TGCGCCAGCAGCCAAGATTCTTTCCAGCCCCAGCATTTT
TRBJ2-1	TRBD2	.	TRBV20-1	CSAGSGVGEQFF	TGCAGTGCTGGGAGCGGGGTTGGTGAGCAGTTCTTC
TRBJ2-5	.	few	TRBV20-1	CSARVPGRLQETQYF	TGCAGTGCTAGAGTTCCGGGACGCCTTCAAGAGACCCAGTACTTC
TRBJ2-1	.	many	TRBV12-3/TRBV12-4	CASSLGPRDNEQFF	TGTGCCAGCAGTTTAGGCCCTAGGGACAATGAGCAGTTCTTC